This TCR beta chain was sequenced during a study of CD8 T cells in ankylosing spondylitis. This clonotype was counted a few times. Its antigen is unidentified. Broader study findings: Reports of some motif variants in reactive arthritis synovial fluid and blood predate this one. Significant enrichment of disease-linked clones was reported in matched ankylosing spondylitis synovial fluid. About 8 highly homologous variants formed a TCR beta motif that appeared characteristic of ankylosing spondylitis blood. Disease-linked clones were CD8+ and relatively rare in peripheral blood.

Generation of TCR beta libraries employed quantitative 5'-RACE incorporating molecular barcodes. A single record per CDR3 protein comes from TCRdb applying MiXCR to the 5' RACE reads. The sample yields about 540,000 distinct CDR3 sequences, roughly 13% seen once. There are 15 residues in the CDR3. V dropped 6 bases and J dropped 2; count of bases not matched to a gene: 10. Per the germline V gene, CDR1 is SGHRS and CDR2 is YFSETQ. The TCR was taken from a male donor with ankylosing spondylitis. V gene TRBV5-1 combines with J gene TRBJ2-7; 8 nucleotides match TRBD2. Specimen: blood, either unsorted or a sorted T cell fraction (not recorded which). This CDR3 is CASTRGGEATYEQYF. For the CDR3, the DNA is TGCGCCAGCACCCGGGGGGGGGAGGCCACCTACGAGCAGTACTTC.